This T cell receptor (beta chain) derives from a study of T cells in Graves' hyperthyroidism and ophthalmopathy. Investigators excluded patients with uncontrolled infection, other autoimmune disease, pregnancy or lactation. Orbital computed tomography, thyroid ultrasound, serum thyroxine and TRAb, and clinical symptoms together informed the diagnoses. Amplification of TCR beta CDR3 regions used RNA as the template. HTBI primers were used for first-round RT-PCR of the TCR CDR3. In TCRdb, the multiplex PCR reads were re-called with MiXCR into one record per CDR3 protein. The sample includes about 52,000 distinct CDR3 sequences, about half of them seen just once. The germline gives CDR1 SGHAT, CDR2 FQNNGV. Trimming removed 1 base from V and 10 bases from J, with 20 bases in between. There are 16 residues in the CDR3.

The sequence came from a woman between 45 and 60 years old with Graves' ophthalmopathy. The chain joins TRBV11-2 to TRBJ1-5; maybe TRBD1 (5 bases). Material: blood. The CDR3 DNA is TGTGCCAGCAGCTTAGGGGGGTATAGGGGTAATTCACCCCAGCATTTT. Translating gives CASSLGGYRGNSPQHF. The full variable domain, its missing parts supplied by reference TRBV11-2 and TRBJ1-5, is EAGVAQSPRYKIIEKRQSVAFWCNPISGHATLYWYQQILGQGPKLLIQFQNNGVVDDSQLPKDRFSAERLKGVDSTLKIQPAKLEDSAVYLCASSLGGYRGNSPQHFGDGTRLSIL.